This T cell receptor (beta chain) was retrieved from a study of identical twins. This CDR3 spans 13 amino acids. V was clipped by 2 bases and J by 4 bases, with 8 bases between them. The germline gives CDR1 MNHEY, CDR2 SVGAGI. TCRdb re-called the 5' RACE reads through MiXCR, storing one row per CDR3 protein. In the table there are around 550,000 distinct CDR3 sequences, 13% to 15% of which are singletons. Study-level results: One should note that invariant MAIT and iNKT cells could partly confound zero-insertion analyses.

This clonotype was found many times. Its antigen is not known. The same data also went into a second study, on yellow fever vaccine responses in identical twins.

The chain uses TRBV6-5 and TRBJ1-2, with D tentatively TRBD1 (5 bases). The sequence was collected from a woman aged 18-29 years in good health. The specimen was CD4+ T cells sorted from blood. For the CDR3, the DNA is TGTGCCAGCAGTTACACAGGAACCTATGGCTACACCTTC. Amino acid sequence: CASSYTGTYGYTF.